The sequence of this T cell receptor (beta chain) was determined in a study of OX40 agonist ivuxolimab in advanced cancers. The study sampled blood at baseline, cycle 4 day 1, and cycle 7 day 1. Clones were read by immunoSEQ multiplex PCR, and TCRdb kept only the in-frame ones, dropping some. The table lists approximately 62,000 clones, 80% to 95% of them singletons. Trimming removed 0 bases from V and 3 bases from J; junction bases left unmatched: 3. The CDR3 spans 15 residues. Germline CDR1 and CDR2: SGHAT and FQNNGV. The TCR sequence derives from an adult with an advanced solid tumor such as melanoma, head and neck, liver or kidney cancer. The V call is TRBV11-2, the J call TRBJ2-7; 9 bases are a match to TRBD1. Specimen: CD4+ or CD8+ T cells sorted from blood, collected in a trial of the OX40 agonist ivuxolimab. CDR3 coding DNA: TGTGCCAGCAGCTTAGATGGGACAGGGCGCTACGAGCAGTACTTC. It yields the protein CASSLDGTGRYEQYF.